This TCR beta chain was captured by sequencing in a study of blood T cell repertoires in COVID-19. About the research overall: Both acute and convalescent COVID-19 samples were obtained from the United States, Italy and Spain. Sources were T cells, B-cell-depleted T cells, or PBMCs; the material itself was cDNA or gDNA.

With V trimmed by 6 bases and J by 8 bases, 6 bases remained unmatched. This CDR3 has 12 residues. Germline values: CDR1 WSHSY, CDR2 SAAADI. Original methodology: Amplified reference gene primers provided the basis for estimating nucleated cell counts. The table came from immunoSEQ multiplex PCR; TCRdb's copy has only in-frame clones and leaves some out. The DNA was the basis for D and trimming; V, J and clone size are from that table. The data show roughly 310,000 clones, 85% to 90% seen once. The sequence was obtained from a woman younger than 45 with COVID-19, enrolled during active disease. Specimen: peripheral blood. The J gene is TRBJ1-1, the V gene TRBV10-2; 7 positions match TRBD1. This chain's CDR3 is CASSPQGEEAFF. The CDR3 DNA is TGCGCCAGCAGCCCCCAGGGGGAAGAAGCTTTCTTT.